This is a list of T cell receptor beta chains from one sample in a study of tumor-infiltrating lymphocytes in primary liver carcinoma. TCRdb analysed the multiplex PCR reads with MiXCR anew, one entry per CDR3 protein. The sample includes about 310,000 distinct CDR3 sequences, approximately 58% of them seen just once. What was sequenced was peripheral blood. The receptor source for this set is a woman in her 30s with primary liver carcinoma and hepatitis B virus infection. The CDR3 runs from the conserved cysteine through the conserved F or W. A D gene is named only where the DNA matches it firmly. Clone size appears in some rows only: once, few, many, or a class for an expanded clone.

few | TRBJ1-2 | NA | TRBV28 | TGTGCCAGCAGAGCTCAAACCTTAGGTGATCTAGCGGGCTACACCTTC | CASRAQTLGDLAGYTF
NA | TRBJ2-3 | NA | TRBV12-3/TRBV12-4 | TGTGCCAGCAGTTTAGCTACCACCCTGCCAGATACGCAGTATTTT | CASSLATTLPDTQYF
NA | TRBJ2-1 | NA | TRBV11-2 | TGTGTCAGCAGCGTAGGGAGGTACTACAATGAGCAGTTCTTC | CVSSVGRYYNEQFF
NA | TRBJ1-2 | TRBD1 | TRBV30 | TGTGCCTGGTTAAAAGACAGGGGGACCAACTATGGCTACACCTTC | CAWLKDRGTNYGYTF
NA | TRBJ2-1 | NA | TRBV28 | TGTGCCTCGGTGACCGGGATAAATGAGCACTTCTTC | CASVTGINEHFF
NA | TRBJ2-3 | NA | TRBV11-2 | TGTGTCAGCAGCCTGTGGACAGATACGCAGTATTTT | CVSSLWTDTQYF
NA | TRBJ1-1 | NA | TRBV11-3 | TGCGCCAGCAGCTTAGGGGTAACAGGGAGCGTTGAAGCCTTCTTT | CASSLGVTGSVEAFF
few | TRBJ1-6 | TRBD1 | TRBV6-5 | TGTGCCAGCAGTGCCCGGGACAGGGCTTGGAATTCACCCCTCCACTTT | CASSARDRAWNSPLHF
NA | TRBJ2-6 | NA | TRBV6-5 | TGTGCCAGCAGTGGTAACAGCCTCTCTGGGGCCAACGTCCTGACTTTC | CASSGNSLSGANVLTF
NA | TRBJ2-7 | NA | TRBV5-1 | TGCGCCAGCACTGGGGGCTTGACAGGTTCCAGCTCCTACGGGCAGTACTTC | CASTGGLTGSSSYGQYF
NA | TRBJ1-2 | NA | TRBV29-1 | TGCAGCGTTCTCCTCAAAAATGGAGGCTACACCTTC | CSVLLKNGGYTF
NA | TRBJ2-7 | TRBD2 | TRBV4-3 | TGCGCCAACAGCCAAGTCTGGCGGGAGACCTCCTACGAGCAGTACTTC | CANSQVWRETSYEQYF
many | TRBJ2-7 | NA | TRBV6-1 | TGTGCCAGCAGTGATGGGCCGGGGATCTACGAGCAGTACTTC | CASSDGPGIYEQYF
once | TRBJ1-5 | NA | TRBV9 | TGTGCCAGCAGCGTAGGGGGCATGAATCAGCCCCAGCATTTT | CASSVGGMNQPQHF
NA | TRBJ1-1 | TRBD1 | TRBV6-5 | TGTGCCGGCAATAGACAGGGGGATGAAAAAGCTTTCTTT | CAGNRQGDEKAFF
NA | TRBJ2-7 | NA | TRBV6-6 | TGTGCCAGCAGGACAGACGGCCCGGGCTCCTACGAGCAGTACTTC | CASRTDGPGSYEQYF
many | TRBJ2-7 | TRBD2 | TRBV11-2 | TGTGCCAGCAGGCCCTTCGCGAGCGGGAGCCCGAACGAGCAGTACTTC | CASRPFASGSPNEQYF
NA | TRBJ1-6 | TRBD1 | TRBV4-1 | TGCGCCAGCAACCAAGCCGGACAGGGGAATTCACCCCTCCACTTT | CASNQAGQGNSPLHF
many | TRBJ2-3 | NA | TRBV6-5 | TGTGCCAGCAGTTACGAGGATACGCAGTATTTT | CASSYEDTQYF
NA | TRBJ2-1 | TRBD2 | TRBV24-1 | TGTGCCACCAGTGCCCAGGGACTAGCGGGAGCCAGTGAGCAGTTCTTC | CATSAQGLAGASEQFF
NA | TRBJ2-1 | NA | TRBV29-1 | TGCAGCGTTGATACAGGGTACAATGAGCAGTTCTTC | CSVDTGYNEQFF
NA | TRBJ2-7 | NA | TRBV28 | TGTGCCAGCAGTTTTTCAGGGTCCCGCGACGAGCAGTACTTC | CASSFSGSRDEQYF
NA | TRBJ1-4 | TRBD1 | TRBV29-1 | TGCAGCGTTCCGGGACAGGGCTATGAAAAACTATTTTTT | CSVPGQGYEKLFF
NA | TRBJ2-1 | TRBD2 | TRBV7-3 | TGTGCCAGCAGCTCCACCCGGGCTAGCGGAACCTCCTACAATGAGCAGTTCTTC | CASSSTRASGTSYNEQFF
NA | TRBJ1-5 | NA | TRBV6-5 | TGTGCCAGCAACCTGGGGGGGAGTCAGCCCCAGCATTTT | CASNLGGSQPQHF
NA | TRBJ2-1 | TRBD2 | TRBV6-6 | TGTGCCAGCGGACTAGCTGGCAATGAGCATTTCTTC | CASGLAGNEHFF
NA | TRBJ2-7 | NA | TRBV5-6 | TGTGCCAGCAACTTCCTGGAGGAGTCCTCCTACGAGCAGTACTTC | CASNFLEESSYEQYF
few | TRBJ1-1 | NA | TRBV20-1 | TGCAGTGCTAGAGGCAACCCGGGGAACACTGAAGCTTTCTTT | CSARGNPGNTEAFF
NA | TRBJ2-5 | NA | TRBV11-2 | TGTGCCAGCAGCTTAGATCGGGCTATTGGAATGCAAGAGACCCAGTACTTC | CASSLDRAIGMQETQYF
many | TRBJ2-2 | TRBD1 | TRBV12-5 | TGTGCTAGTGGTCCTCAGGGGGCGCGGACCGGGGAGCTGTTTTTT | CASGPQGARTGELFF
many | TRBJ2-3 | TRBD1 | TRBV30 | TGTGCCTGGCGGGACAGGCCCCCAGATACGCAGTATTTT | CAWRDRPPDTQYF
many | TRBJ2-7 | NA | TRBV6-2/TRBV6-3 | TGTGCCAGCTCTATCGGGTACGAGCAGTACTTC | CASSIGYEQYF
NA | TRBJ2-5 | NA | TRBV12-3/TRBV12-4 | TGTGCCAGCATGAAGAGGATAGGGGGGCTTCAAGAGACCCAGTACTTC | CASMKRIGGLQETQYF